Listed below are T cell receptor beta chains from one sample, sequenced in a study of T cell responses to AZD1222 COVID-19 vaccine. This table comes from immunoSEQ multiplex PCR, and its TCRdb copy is limited to in-frame clones, with some not included. In the table there are about 150,000 clones, about 90% of which are singletons. Here the sequenced sample was peripheral blood, taken 28 days after the second AZD1222 dose. The receptors were sampled from an adult who received the AZD1222 COVID-19 vaccine. Each CDR3 is given without its conserved first and last residue.

>TRBV7-7
ASSPTSGGPQY
>TRBV5-1
ASSLDGGAVQPQH
>TRBV6-2/TRBV6-3
ASSYTSPRVDEQY
>TRBV30
AWRGQGNSPLH
>TRBV11-3
ASSTPYRGRLTGELF
>TRBV9
ASSVGPGSTGELF
>TRBV2
ASRRQNTEAF
>TRBV28
ASRRQGAHEQY
>TRBV3-1/TRBV3-2
ASSRGGYYGYT
>TRBV2
ASSGFFSSYNEQF
>TRBV4-3
ASSQAVGGLYEQY
>TRBV5-4
ASSPGGTGVTGELF
>TRBV7-9
ASSPMGPAGANVLT
>TRBV18
ASSLPGLPYNEQF
>TRBV28
ASSQTGTGPRGYT
>TRBV29-1
SVRGRSTDTQY
>TRBV19
ASKGQGWTGELF
>TRBV10-3
AIRDSRSSTDTQY
>TRBV7-2
ASSFGDRDLSGANVLT
>TRBV5-6
ASSRDRDQDQPQH
>TRBV4-2
ASSPDGLAGVGELF
>TRBV12-1
ASSPRTSGLAYEQY
>TRBV11-1
ASSTGITFTGELF
>TRBV4-3
ASSSGTSGNTIY
>TRBV7-3
ASSLDGTGYTGELF
>TRBV19
ASNLGSRTGELF
>TRBV7-2
ASSSPRELF
>TRBV9
ASGGQIYNEQF
>TRBV11-3
ASSPDSNYGYT
>TRBV21-1
ASSPWGGWTEAF
>TRBV9
ASSVDADEQF
>TRBV9
ASSLTGRDGQPQH
>TRBV6-4
ASSERLPYEQY
>TRBV21-1
ASRCTRDFTSYNEQF